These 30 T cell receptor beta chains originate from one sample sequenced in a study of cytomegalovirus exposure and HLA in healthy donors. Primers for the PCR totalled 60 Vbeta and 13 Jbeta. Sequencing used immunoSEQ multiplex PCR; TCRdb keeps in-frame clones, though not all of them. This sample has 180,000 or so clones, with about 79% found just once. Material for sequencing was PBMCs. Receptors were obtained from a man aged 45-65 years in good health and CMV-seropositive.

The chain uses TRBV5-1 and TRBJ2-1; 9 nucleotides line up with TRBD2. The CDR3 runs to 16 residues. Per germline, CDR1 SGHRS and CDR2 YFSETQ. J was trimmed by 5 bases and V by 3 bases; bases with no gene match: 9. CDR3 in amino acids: CASSWAPAGGNNEQFF. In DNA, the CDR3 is TGCGCCAGCAGCTGGGCCCCAGCGGGGGGTAACAATGAGCAGTTCTTC. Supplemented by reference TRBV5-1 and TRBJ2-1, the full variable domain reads KAGVTQTPRYLIKTRGQQVTLSCSPISGHRSVSWYQQTPGQGLQFLFEYFSETQRNKGNFPGRFSGRQFSNSRSEMNVSTLELGDSALYLCASSWAPAGGNNEQFFGPGTRLTVL.

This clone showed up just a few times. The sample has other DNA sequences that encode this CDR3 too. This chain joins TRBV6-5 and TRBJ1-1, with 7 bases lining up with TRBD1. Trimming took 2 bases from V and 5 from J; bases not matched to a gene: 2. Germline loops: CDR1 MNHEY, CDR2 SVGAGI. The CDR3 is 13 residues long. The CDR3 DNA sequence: TGTGCCAGCAGTTACAGCAGGGGGACTGAAGCTTTCTTT. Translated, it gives CASSYSRGTEAFF.

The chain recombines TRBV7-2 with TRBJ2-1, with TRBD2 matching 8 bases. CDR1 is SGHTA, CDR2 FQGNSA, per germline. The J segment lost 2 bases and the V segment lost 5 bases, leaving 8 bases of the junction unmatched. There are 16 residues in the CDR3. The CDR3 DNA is TGTGCCAGCAGCAACCGGGGGGGCGCCCCCTACAATGAGCAGTTCTTC. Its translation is CASSNRGGAPYNEQFF.

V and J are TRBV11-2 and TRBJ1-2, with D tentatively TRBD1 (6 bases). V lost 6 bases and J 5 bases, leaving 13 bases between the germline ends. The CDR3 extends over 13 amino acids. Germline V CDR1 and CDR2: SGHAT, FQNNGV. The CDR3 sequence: CASRGHRDYGYTF. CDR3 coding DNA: TGTGCCAGCAGAGGTCACAGGGATTATGGCTACACCTTC.

CDR3 region: CASSRLAGGSTDTQYF. In nucleotides, the CDR3 is TGTGCCAGCAGCAGACTAGCGGGGGGATCCACAGATACGCAGTATTTT. This chain connects TRBV13 to TRBJ2-3; TRBD2 matches 13 bases. This CDR3 comprises 16 residues. J was trimmed by 2 bases and V by 5 bases; bases with no gene match: 4. CDR1 is PRHDT, CDR2 FYEKMQ, per germline (reference sequence).

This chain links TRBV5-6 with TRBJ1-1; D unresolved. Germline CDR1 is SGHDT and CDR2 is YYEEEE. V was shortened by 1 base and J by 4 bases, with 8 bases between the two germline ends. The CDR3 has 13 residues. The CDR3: CASSLLRSTEAFF. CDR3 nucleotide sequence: TGTGCCAGCAGCTTGTTGCGGAGCACTGAAGCTTTCTTT.

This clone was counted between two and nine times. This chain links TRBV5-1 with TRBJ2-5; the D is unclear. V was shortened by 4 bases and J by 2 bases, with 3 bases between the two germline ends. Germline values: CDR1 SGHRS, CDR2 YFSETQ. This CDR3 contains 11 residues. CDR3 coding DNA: TGCGCCAGCAGCCTTCAAGAGACCCAGTACTTC. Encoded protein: CASSLQETQYF. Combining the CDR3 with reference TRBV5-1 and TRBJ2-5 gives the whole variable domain KAGVTQTPRYLIKTRGQQVTLSCSPISGHRSVSWYQQTPGQGLQFLFEYFSETQRNKGNFPGRFSGRQFSNSRSEMNVSTLELGDSALYLCASSLQETQYFGPGTRLLVL.

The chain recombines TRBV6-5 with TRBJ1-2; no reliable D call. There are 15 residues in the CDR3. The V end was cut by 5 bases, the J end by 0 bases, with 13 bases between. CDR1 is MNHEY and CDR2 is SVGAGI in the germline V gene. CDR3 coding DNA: TGTGCCAGCAGTACTACGGGATCTCCTAACTATGGCTACACCTTC. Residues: CASSTTGSPNYGYTF.

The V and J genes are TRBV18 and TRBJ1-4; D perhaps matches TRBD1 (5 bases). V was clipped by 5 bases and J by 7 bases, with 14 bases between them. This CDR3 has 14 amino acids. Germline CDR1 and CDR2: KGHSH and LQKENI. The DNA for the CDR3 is TGTGCCAGCTCATCAGGGATCTTGAGTGAAAAACTGTTTTTT. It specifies CASSSGILSEKLFF.

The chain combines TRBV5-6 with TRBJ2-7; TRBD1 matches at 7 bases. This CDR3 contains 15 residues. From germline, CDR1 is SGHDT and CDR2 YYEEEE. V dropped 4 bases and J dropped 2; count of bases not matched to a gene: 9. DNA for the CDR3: TGTGCCAGCAGCCCCGGGGCAGGGGGAACCTACGAGCAGTACTTC. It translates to CASSPGAGGTYEQYF.

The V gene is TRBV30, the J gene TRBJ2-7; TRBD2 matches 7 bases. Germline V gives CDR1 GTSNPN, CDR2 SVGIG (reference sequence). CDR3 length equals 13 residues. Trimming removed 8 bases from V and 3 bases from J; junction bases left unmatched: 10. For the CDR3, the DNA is TGTGCCGGGGGGGGGACGGATTACTACGAGCAGTACTTC. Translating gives CAGGGTDYYEQYF.

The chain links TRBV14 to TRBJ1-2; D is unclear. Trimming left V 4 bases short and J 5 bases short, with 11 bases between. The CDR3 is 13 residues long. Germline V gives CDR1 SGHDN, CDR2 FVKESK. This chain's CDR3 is CASSPRYSYGYTF. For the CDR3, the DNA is TGTGCCAGCAGCCCCCGATACAGTTATGGCTACACCTTC. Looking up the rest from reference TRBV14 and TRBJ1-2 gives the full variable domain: EAGVTQFPSHSVIEKGQTVTLRCDPISGHDNLYWYRRVMGKEIKFLLHFVKESKQDESGMPNNRFLAERTGGTYSTLKVQPAELEDSGVYFCASSPRYSYGYTFGSGTRLTVV.

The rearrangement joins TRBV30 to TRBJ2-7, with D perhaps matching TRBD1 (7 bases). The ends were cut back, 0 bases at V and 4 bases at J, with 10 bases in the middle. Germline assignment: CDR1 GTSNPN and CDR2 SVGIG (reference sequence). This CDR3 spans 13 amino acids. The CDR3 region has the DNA TGTGCCTGGAGTGTATCAGGGGGGTACGAGCAGTACTTC. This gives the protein CAWSVSGGYEQYF.

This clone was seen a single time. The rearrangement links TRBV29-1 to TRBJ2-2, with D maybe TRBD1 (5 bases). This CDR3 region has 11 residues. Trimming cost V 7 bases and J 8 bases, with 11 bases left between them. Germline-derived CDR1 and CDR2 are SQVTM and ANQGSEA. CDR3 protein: CSARVSGELFF. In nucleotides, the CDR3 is TGCAGCGCCAGGGTTTCGGGGGAGCTGTTTTTT.

The chain's CDR3 is CASSLDLAAYNEQFF. The CDR3 nucleotides read TGTGCCAGCAGCTTAGACCTAGCGGCCTACAATGAGCAGTTCTTC. The chain links TRBV7-2 to TRBJ2-1, with TRBD2 matching over 7 bases. V trimming: 1 base; J trimming: 2 bases; junction bases outside the gene matches: 2. Germline V CDR1 and CDR2: SGHTA, FQGNSA. This CDR3 has 15 amino acids.

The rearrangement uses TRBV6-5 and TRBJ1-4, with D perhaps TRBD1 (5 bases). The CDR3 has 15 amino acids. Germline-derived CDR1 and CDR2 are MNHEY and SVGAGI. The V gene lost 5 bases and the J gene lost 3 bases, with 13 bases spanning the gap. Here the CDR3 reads CASSNDRRPNEKLFF. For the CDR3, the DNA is TGTGCCAGCAGTAATGACAGAAGGCCTAATGAAAAACTGTTTTTT.

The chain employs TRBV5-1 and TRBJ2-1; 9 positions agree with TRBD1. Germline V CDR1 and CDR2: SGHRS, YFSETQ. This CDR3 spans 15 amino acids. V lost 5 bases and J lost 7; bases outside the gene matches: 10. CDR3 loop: CASRQPGQGKNEQFF. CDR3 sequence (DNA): TGCGCCAGCAGGCAACCGGGACAGGGTAAAAATGAGCAGTTCTTC.

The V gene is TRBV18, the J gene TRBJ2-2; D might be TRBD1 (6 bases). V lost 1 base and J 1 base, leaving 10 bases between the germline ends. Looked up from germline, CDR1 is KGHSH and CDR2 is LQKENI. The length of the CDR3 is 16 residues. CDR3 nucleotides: TGTGCCAGCTCACCACGGACAGTGTTGAACACCGGGGAGCTGTTTTTT. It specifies CASSPRTVLNTGELFF.

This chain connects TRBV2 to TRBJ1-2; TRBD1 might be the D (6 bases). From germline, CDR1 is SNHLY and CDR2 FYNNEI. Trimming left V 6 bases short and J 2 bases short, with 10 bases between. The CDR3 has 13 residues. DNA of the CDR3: TGTGCCAGCAGCAACACAGGGAACTATGGCTACACCTTC. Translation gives CASSNTGNYGYTF.

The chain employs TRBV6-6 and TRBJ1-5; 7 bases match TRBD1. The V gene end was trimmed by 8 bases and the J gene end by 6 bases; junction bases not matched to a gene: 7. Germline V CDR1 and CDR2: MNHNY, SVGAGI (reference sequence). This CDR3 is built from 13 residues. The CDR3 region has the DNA TGTGCCAGCGGGAGCAGACAGGGTCAGCCCCAGCATTTT. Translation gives CASGSRQGQPQHF.

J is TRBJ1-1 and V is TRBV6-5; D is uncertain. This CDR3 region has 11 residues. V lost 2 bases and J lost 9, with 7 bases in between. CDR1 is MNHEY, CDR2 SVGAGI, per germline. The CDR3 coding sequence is TGTGCCAGCAGTTACGGGCGCCAAGCTTTCTTT. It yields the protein CASSYGRQAFF.

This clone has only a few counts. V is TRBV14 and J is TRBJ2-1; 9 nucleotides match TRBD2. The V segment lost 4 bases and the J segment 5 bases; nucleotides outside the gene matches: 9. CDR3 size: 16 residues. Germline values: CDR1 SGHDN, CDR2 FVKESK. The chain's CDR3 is CASSRRGGLRDNEQFF. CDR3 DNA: TGTGCCAGCAGCCGGCGGGGGGGACTTCGGGACAATGAGCAGTTCTTC.

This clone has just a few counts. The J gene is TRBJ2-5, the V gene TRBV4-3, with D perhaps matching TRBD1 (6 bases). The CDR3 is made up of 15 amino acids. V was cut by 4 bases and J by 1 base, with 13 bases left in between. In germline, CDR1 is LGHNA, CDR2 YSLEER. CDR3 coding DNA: TGCGCCAGCAGCCCCCAGGGGCAGGTCCAAGAGACCCAGTACTTC. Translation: CASSPQGQVQETQYF.

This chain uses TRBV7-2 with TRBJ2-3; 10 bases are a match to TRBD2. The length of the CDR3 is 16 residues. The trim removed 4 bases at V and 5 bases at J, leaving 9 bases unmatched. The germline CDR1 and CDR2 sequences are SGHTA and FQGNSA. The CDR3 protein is CASSSGELAGLDTQYF. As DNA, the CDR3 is TGTGCCAGCAGCTCCGGGGAACTAGCGGGGTTAGATACGCAGTATTTT.

CDR3 bases: TGTGCCAGCAGTTACAGCTCTGGGGCCAACGTCCTGACTTTC. It encodes CASSYSSGANVLTF. This chain links TRBV7-9 with TRBJ2-6; no clear D. In germline, CDR1 is SEHNR, CDR2 FQNEAQ (reference sequence). The CDR3 is 14 amino acids. The V gene lost 6 bases and the J gene lost 0 bases, with 6 bases spanning the gap.

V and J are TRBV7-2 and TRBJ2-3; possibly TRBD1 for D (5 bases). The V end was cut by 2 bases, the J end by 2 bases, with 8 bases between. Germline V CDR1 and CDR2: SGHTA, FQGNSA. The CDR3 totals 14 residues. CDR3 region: CASSLIRDTDTQYF. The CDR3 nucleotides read TGTGCCAGCAGCTTAATCAGGGACACAGATACGCAGTATTTT.

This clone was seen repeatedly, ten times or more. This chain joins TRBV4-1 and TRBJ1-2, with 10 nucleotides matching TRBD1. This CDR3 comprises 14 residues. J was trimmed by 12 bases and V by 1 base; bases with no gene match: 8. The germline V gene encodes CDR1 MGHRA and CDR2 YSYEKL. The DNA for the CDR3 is TGCGCCAGCAGCCAAGTCCGAGACAGGGGGCAGCACACCTTC. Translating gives CASSQVRDRGQHTF.

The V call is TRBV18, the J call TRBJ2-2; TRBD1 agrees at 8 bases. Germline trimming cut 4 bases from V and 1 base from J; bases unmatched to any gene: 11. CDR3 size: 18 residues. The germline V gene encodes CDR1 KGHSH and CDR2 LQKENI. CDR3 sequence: CASSQRPPGTGNTGELFF. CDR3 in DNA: TGTGCCAGCTCACAAAGACCCCCCGGGACAGGGAACACCGGGGAGCTGTTTTTT. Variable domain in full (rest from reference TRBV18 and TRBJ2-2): NAGVMQNPRHLVRRRGQEARLRCSPMKGHSHVYWYRQLPEEGLKFMVYLQKENIIDESGMPKERFSAEFPKEGPSILRIQQVVRGDSAAYFCASSQRPPGTGNTGELFFGEGSRLTVL.

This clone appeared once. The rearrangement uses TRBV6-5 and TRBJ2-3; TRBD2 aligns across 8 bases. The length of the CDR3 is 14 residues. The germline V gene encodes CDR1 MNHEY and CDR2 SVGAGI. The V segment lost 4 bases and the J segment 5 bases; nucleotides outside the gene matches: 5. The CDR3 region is CASSSSGGLDTQYF. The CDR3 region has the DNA TGTGCCAGCAGTTCCAGCGGGGGTTTAGATACGCAGTATTTT.

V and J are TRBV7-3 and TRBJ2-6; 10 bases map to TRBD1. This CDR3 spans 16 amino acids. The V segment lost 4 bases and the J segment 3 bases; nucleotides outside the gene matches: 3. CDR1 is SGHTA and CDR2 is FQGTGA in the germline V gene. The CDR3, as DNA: TGTGCCAGCAGCTCGACAGGGGGCAGTGGGGCCAACGTCCTGACTTTC. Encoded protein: CASSSTGGSGANVLTF.